This entry features one T cell receptor beta chain sequence. The V end was cut by 0 bases, the J end by 3 bases, with 10 bases between. The CDR3 runs 15 residues. From germline, CDR1 is LGHNA and CDR2 YNFKEQ. The data stem from a study of cytomegalovirus exposure and HLA in healthy donors. The PCR contained 60 Vbeta and 13 Jbeta primers. The protocol was immunoSEQ multiplex PCR, while the TCRdb copy is restricted to in-frame clones and leaves out a portion. The sample lists around 210,000 clones, roughly 85% occurring once. The rearrangement links TRBV4-2 to TRBJ2-3; D remains unclear. Sequencing was done on a sample of PBMCs. The receptor was isolated from a girl aged 2 to 10 in good health and CMV-seronegative. This CDR3 reads CASSQEPQRTDTQYF. The CDR3 nucleotides read TGTGCCAGCAGCCAAGAACCCCAACGGACAGATACGCAGTATTTT.